This TCR beta chain was identified in a study of blood T cell repertoires in COVID-19 (dated by TCRdb to the early 2020s). A note on the overall study: Samples covering the acute and convalescent phases of COVID-19 were provided by collaborators in the United States, Italy and Spain. The material from the prospective study consisted of cDNA or gDNA derived from T cells, B-cell-depleted T cells, or PBMCs. Subjects who had been exposed to COVID-19, were actively infected with it, or had recovered from it provided the deeply sampled blood TCRbeta repertoires that made up the dataset. A freely available public database, intended as a resource for researchers studying the immune response to SARS-CoV-2, is where the repertoires were released. Samples came from the ongoing ImmuneRACE study (first 160 participants) plus 1,254 subjects from 6 global collaborators. A de-identified subject ID, COVID-19 status, age in years and sex were almost always included in the sample metadata. Where HLA class I and class II types were available, the types were taken from metadata supplied by the sample provider, not from assay-based typing. On the study overall, not on this receptor specifically: How much clinical and demographic metadata was included differed by source and by participant, and the metadata was provided uncurated.

The collaborating institutions used their own protocols to collect whole blood in K2EDTA tubes. For TCRbeta analysis, collaborator samples were shipped as frozen whole blood, as isolated PBMCs, or as DNA extracted from either sample type. TCRbeta CDR3 regions were amplified from genomic DNA using the immunoSEQ Assay, a bias-controlled multiplex PCR. The authors' pipeline ran thus. Within the assay, amplification of reference gene primers was used to estimate how many nucleated cells each sample contained. Sequence reads were collapsed and filtered to measure the absolute abundance of every unique TCRbeta CDR3 rearrangement. For each sample, productive Simpson clonality was calculated by taking the square root of Simpson's diversity index across productive rearrangements. Held by TCRdb, this immuneACCESS table contains in-frame sequences only and omits some clones. Under half of the omission traces to an unresolved V gene where checked; the cause of the rest is unknown. That table is the source of V, J and clone size, and D and trimming were worked out from the DNA. Here the sample has about 100,000 clones; 85% occur a single time. The top ten constitute more than 1.5% of the sample.

Worth noting for this clone: Its antigen is currently not known. No base qualities exist here, and no much larger clone lies one base off it.

Trimming removed 7 bases from V and 2 bases from J; the gene matches leave 19 bases unexplained. The CDR3 sequence holds 19 residues, the cysteine and phenylalanine included. The sequence is cut down to CDR3 DNA, 57 bases in frame from base 1. Sequences SNHLY (CDR1) and FYNNEI (CDR2) are obtained from the germline V gene. This sequence originates from a woman aged 70-85 years with active or convalescent COVID-19. Sequencing was carried out using peripheral blood. The sequence joins TRBV2 to TRBJ1-2, with 10 central nucleotides matching TRBD1. The CDR3 reads CASIRDAQRGQGVNYGYTF. DNA sequence: TGTGCCAGCATCAGGGATGCTCAACGTGGACAGGGGGTGAACTATGGCTACACCTTC.